This TCR beta chain was captured by sequencing in a study of T cell responses to AZD1222 COVID-19 vaccine. Overall study: Second-dose intervals near 4 or 12 weeks were combined.

The V and J ends lost 3 bases and 4 bases respectively, with 12 bases between them. This CDR3 is 13 amino acids long. CDR1 DFQATT and CDR2 SNEGSKA come from the germline V gene (reference sequence). Profiling relied on immunoSEQ multiplex PCR, and the TCRdb table lists in-frame clones only, not all of them. This sample has about 110,000 clones, with more than 90% found just once. General observations from the study: Nearly half of spike-specific TCRs reportedly target variant regions that are unmutated in the B.1.351 and B.1.1.7 variants. Females made up more of the donors, who were largely white British, and clonal diversity may have come out too low. Vaccine-associated CD4 TCRs spanned spike, dominant at 160-218 and 743-854.

Comments on this clone: The antigen is unknown.

The material was peripheral blood, obtained on day 0 of AZD1222 vaccination. The chain recombines TRBV20-1 with TRBJ1-2, with TRBD1 as a possible D gene (5 bases). The TCR originated in an adult in good health. CDR3 region: CSASSLGGYGYTF. CDR3 bases: TGCAGTGCTAGTAGTCTGGGGGGCTATGGCTACACCTTC.